Sequencing of this TCR beta chain was carried out in a study of spatial heterogeneity in lung cancer. Background on the study: Follow-up PBMC samples were sequenced when available, at a median of roughly 2 years after resection. Across the raw uncorrected reads, a unique TCR and UMI combination was observed, on average, more than ten times.

The presence of a unique molecular identifier marked each TCR cDNA molecule. Via MiXCR, TCRdb re-called the 5' RACE reads, giving one row per CDR3 protein. Altogether some 54,000 distinct CDR3 sequences are present, roughly 7% being singletons, with the ten largest covering approximately 35%. This clonotype was detected a few times. As for time point: blood at routine non-recurrence follow-up after resection. Whole RNA from tumor, nontumor lung or frozen PBMC was sequenced unsorted. This clonotype was sampled from a female donor with early-stage non-small cell lung cancer. Material: PBMCs, obtained at follow-up.

The CDR3 is CASSPGRVSSYEQYF. In DNA form, the CDR3 reads TGTGCCAGCAGCCCCGGGCGGGTTAGCTCCTACGAGCAGTACTTC. V is TRBV7-3 and J is TRBJ2-7; possible D gene TRBD2, 5 bases. V lost 5 bases and J 0 bases, leaving 14 bases between the germline ends. Germline loops: CDR1 SGHTA, CDR2 FQGTGA. This CDR3 spans 15 amino acids.